What follows are 20 T cell receptor beta chains derived from one specimen sequenced in a study of Ad26.COV2.S vaccination and SARS-CoV-2 variants. Some clones are missing from TCRdb's copy, which holds only in-frame ones; the method was immunoSEQ multiplex PCR. This sample yields fewer than 900,000 clones, of which 70% to 90% are seen a single time; 1.5% belongs to the top ten. Treatment reported: some 20 received Ad26.COV2.S at low or high dose, single or two shots; about 5 received placebo; per-sample allocation not given. Specimens were obtained on day 63 following the first vaccine or placebo injection. The starting material was peripheral blood, obtained in a trial of Ad26.COV2.S vaccine versus placebo. The receptors shown here come from a person between 18 and 60 years old who received the Ad26.COV2.S COVID-19 vaccine or a placebo.

This clone has a single count. The rearrangement joins TRBV27 to TRBJ1-1, with 10 positions matching TRBD1. V lost 4 bases and J lost 7; bases outside the gene matches: 12. From germline, CDR1 is MNHEY and CDR2 SMNVEV (reference sequence). The length of the CDR3 is 16 residues. The CDR3, as DNA: TGTGCCAGCAGTTCAGCCGGGACAGGGGTCGACCTTGAAGCTTTCTTT. Its translation is CASSSAGTGVDLEAFF.

The chain uses TRBV6-4 and TRBJ2-2, with a possible D match to TRBD1 (5 bases). CDR3 length equals 13 residues. The V and J ends lost 5 bases and 5 bases respectively, with 9 bases between them. Germline loops: CDR1 MRHNA, CDR2 SNTAGT. The CDR3 loop is CASSQGWTGELFF. As DNA, the CDR3 is TGTGCCAGCAGTCAGGGTTGGACCGGGGAGCTGTTTTTT.

This rearrangement joins TRBV6-5 to TRBJ2-7; D uncertain. In germline, CDR1 is MNHEY, CDR2 SVGAGI. This CDR3 is built from 16 residues. V dropped 0 bases and J dropped 2 bases, with 14 bases sitting between them. This CDR3 reads CASSYSIPSSPYEQYF. DNA of the CDR3: TGTGCCAGCAGTTACTCGATCCCCAGTAGTCCCTACGAGCAGTACTTC.

The chain joins TRBV10-3 to TRBJ2-2; 8 bases are shared with TRBD2. The germline gives CDR1 ENHRY, CDR2 SYGVKD. The J segment lost 5 bases and the V segment lost 4 bases, leaving 9 bases of the junction unmatched. The CDR3 loop spans 16 amino acids. In nucleotides, the CDR3 is TGTGCCATCAGTGTGGGGAGCGGGAGATTAACCGGGGAGCTGTTTTTT. Translation gives CAISVGSGRLTGELFF.

V usage is TRBV28 and J usage is TRBJ1-6; TRBD1 matches at 7 bases. The CDR3 spans 13 residues. V trimming: 9 bases; J trimming: 9 bases; junction bases outside the gene matches: 8. The germline CDR1 and CDR2 sequences are MDHEN and SYDVKM. The CDR3 here is CASRPGQTSPLHF. DNA of the CDR3: TGTGCCAGTAGACCGGGACAGACTTCACCCCTCCACTTT.

The gene calls are TRBV10-3 and TRBJ1-2; tentative D call: TRBD1 (6 bases). There are 18 residues in the CDR3. The germline V gene encodes CDR1 ENHRY and CDR2 SYGVKD. The V and J ends lost 0 bases and 1 base respectively, with 18 bases between them. The CDR3 DNA follows: TGTGCCATCAGTGAGTCGGAAGTACAGGGTCTGGTTAACTATGGCTACACCTTC. This translates into CAISESEVQGLVNYGYTF.

The V and J genes are TRBV24-1 and TRBJ2-5, with a weak D call TRBD1 (6 bases). The V gene lost 4 bases and the J gene lost 2 bases, with 19 bases spanning the gap. This CDR3 is built from 17 residues. CDR1 and CDR2 from the germline V gene are KGHDR and SFDVKD. The CDR3 nucleotides are TGTGCCACCAGTGAAACCCAGGCAGGGGCGACACAAGAGACCCAGTACTTC. It encodes CATSETQAGATQETQYF.

The table lists this clone with many counts. The chain recombines TRBV3-1 (or the pseudogene TRBV3-2) with TRBJ2-1, with 7 nucleotides matching TRBD2. Germline trimming cut 0 bases from V and 7 bases from J; bases unmatched to any gene: 12. The CDR3 totals 17 residues. CDR1 is LGHDT and CDR2 is YNNKEL in the germline V gene (reference sequence). CDR3 bases: TGTGCCAGCAGCCAAGAGGGGTGGGAGGGTACGTCTAATGAGCAGTTCTTC. Translating it yields CASSQEGWEGTSNEQFF.

The J gene is TRBJ2-7, the V gene TRBV18; D is ambiguous. Germline V gives CDR1 KGHSH, CDR2 LQKENI. The CDR3 extends over 14 amino acids. V lost 0 bases and J lost 2, with 8 bases in between. Here the CDR3 reads CASSPPARTYEQYF. The CDR3 DNA reads TGTGCCAGCTCACCACCGGCCAGGACCTACGAGCAGTACTTC.

The V and J genes are TRBV30 and TRBJ2-3, with D tentatively TRBD1 or TRBD2 (7 bases each). Looked up from germline, CDR1 is GTSNPN and CDR2 is SVGIG (reference sequence). The CDR3 runs 14 residues. Trimming cost V 2 bases and J 7 bases, with 16 bases left between them. CDR3 loop: CAWSPRGGGYTQYF. The CDR3, as DNA: TGTGCCTGGAGTCCGAGGGGAGGGGGCTATACGCAGTATTTT.

The chain employs TRBV5-5 and TRBJ1-2; D is possibly TRBD1 (5 bases). V lost 7 bases, J lost 2 bases, and 21 bases lay in between. Germline V gene sequence: CDR1 SGHKS, CDR2 YYEKEE (reference sequence). This CDR3 spans 16 amino acids. This CDR3 is CASVGKLGGWNYGYTF. The CDR3 DNA reads TGTGCCAGCGTTGGAAAACTGGGGGGTTGGAACTATGGCTACACCTTC. The variable domain in full, completed from reference TRBV5-5 and TRBJ1-2, reads DAGVTQSPTHLIKTRGQQVTLRCSPISGHKSVSWYQQVLGQGPQFIFQYYEKEERGRGNFPDRFSARQFPNYSSELNVNALLLGDSALYLCASVGKLGGWNYGYTFGSGTRLTVV.

This chain links TRBV7-7 with TRBJ2-7; 8 nucleotides match TRBD1. J gave up 2 bases and V 5 bases, and 5 bases lay outside the gene matches. The CDR3 is made up of 14 amino acids. Germline V CDR1 and CDR2: SSHAT, FNYEAQ (reference sequence). The CDR3, as DNA: TGTGCCAGCAGCCTTGGGACAGGAGCCTACGAGCAGTACTTC. It specifies CASSLGTGAYEQYF.

The J gene is TRBJ1-6, the V gene TRBV7-9, with 7 bases fitting TRBD1. Germline V gene lookup returns CDR1 SEHNR and CDR2 FQNEAQ (reference sequence). The CDR3 consists of 16 residues. J lost 4 bases, V lost 4 bases, and 7 bases had no gene match. The CDR3 DNA follows: TGTGCCAGCAGCTCGATACGACAGGGTTATAATTCACCCCTCCACTTT. Translated: CASSSIRQGYNSPLHF.

The chain uses TRBV7-2 and TRBJ2-6; D is unclear. Germline V gene lookup returns CDR1 SGHTA and CDR2 FQGNSA. The CDR3 runs to 15 residues. Trimming pared 2 bases from V and 2 bases from J, leaving 7 bases between. CDR3 protein: CASSLLATGANVLTF. The CDR3 bases are TGTGCCAGCAGCTTACTGGCAACTGGGGCCAACGTCCTGACTTTC.

The CDR3 protein is CASGPPGQGKFF. The CDR3 nucleotides read TGTGCTAGTGGTCCGCCGGGACAGGGGAAGTTCTTC. The rearrangement links TRBV12-5 to TRBJ2-1; 10 bases are a match to TRBD1. The CDR3 consists of 12 residues. Germline lookup yields CDR1 LGHNT and CDR2 FRNRAP. V dropped 5 bases and J dropped 14; count of bases not matched to a gene: 6.

About this clone: The same CDR3 also results from other DNA sequences found in this sample. The CDR3 loop reads CASSERAYEQYF. The CDR3 DNA sequence: TGTGCCAGCAGTGAAAGGGCTTACGAGCAGTACTTC. The rearrangement joins TRBV2 to TRBJ2-7; D unresolved. The CDR3 extends over 12 amino acids. Germline CDR1 and CDR2: SNHLY and FYNNEI. Trimming removed 2 bases at V and 4 bases at J, with 6 bases between. Drawing the rest from reference TRBV2 and TRBJ2-7, the complete variable domain is EPEVTQTPSHQVTQMGQEVILRCVPISNHLYFYWYRQILGQKVEFLVSFYNNEISEKSEIFDDQFSVERPDGSNFTLKIRSTKLEDSAMYFCASSERAYEQYFGPGTRLTVT.

This clone appeared a few times. V is TRBV4-2 and J is TRBJ2-5, with a weak D call TRBD2 (7 bases). CDR3 size: 15 residues. CDR1 and CDR2 (germline): LGHNA, YNFKEQ. The ends were cut back, 0 bases at V and 6 bases at J, with 14 bases in the middle. The CDR3 sequence: CASSQDRGGEKTQYF. For the CDR3, the DNA is TGTGCCAGCAGCCAAGACAGGGGAGGGGAGAAGACCCAGTACTTC.

The rearrangement joins TRBV6-4 to TRBJ2-5, with 14 bases matching TRBD2. The CDR3 runs to 18 residues. Germline loops: CDR1 MRHNA, CDR2 SNTAGT. Trimming took 2 bases from V and 5 from J; bases not matched to a gene: 10. CDR3 nucleotide sequence: TGTGCCAGCAGTGACCGACGACTAGCGGGAGGGCGGAGGGAGACCCAGTACTTC. As protein: CASSDRRLAGGRRETQYF.

There are a few counts of this clone. The chain uses TRBV27 and TRBJ2-7, with a weak D call TRBD1 (6 bases). The germline V and J ends were trimmed by 1 base and 5 bases, with 18 bases remaining between them. The CDR3 runs to 16 residues. Per the germline V gene, CDR1 is MNHEY and CDR2 is SMNVEV (reference sequence). Here the CDR3 reads CASSLFRQASGDEQYF. As DNA, the CDR3 is TGTGCCAGCAGTTTATTCCGACAGGCATCTGGGGACGAGCAGTACTTC.

J is TRBJ1-1 and V is TRBV10-2, with D uncertain. Germline V gene data show CDR1 as WSHSY and CDR2 as SAAADI. The CDR3 consists of 14 residues. The ends were cut back, 4 bases at V and 8 bases at J, with 17 bases in the middle. This chain's CDR3 is CASSVSRLGVEAFF. CDR3 DNA sequence: TGCGCCAGCAGTGTAAGTCGCTTGGGCGTAGAAGCTTTCTTT.